The rows below give T cell receptor beta chains drawn from one sample of a study of blood T cell repertoires in COVID-19. This table comes from immunoSEQ multiplex PCR, and its TCRdb copy is limited to in-frame clones, with some not included. The sample records about 310,000 clones, nearly 90% being singletons. The sample comprised peripheral blood. These TCRs come from a woman aged 40 to 50 with COVID-19, enrolled during active disease. Both conserved end residues are part of each CDR3. The D gene is left open where the match is weak. Some rows have no size entry. The others give once, few or many, or a class for an expanded clone.

d_call	v_call	clone_size	j_call	cdr3_aa	cdr3_nt
TRBD1	TRBV27	.	TRBJ1-5	CASSGTGAREPQHF	TGTGCCAGCAGCGGGACAGGGGCGAGAGAGCCCCAGCATTTT
.	TRBV15	.	TRBJ1-3	CATSRQFGTGGNTIYF	TGTGCCACCAGCAGACAGTTTGGAACAGGTGGAAACACCATATATTTT
.	TRBV11-2	once	TRBJ1-1	CASSSSTSMNTEAFF	TGTGCCAGCAGCTCCTCTACCTCTATGAACACTGAAGCTTTCTTT
TRBD2	TRBV5-1	.	TRBJ2-3	CASSSIAGGTDTQYF	TGCGCCAGCAGCTCCATAGCGGGGGGCACAGATACGCAGTATTTT
.	TRBV4-3	.	TRBJ1-5	CASSRTIYSNQPQHF	TGCGCCAGCAGCAGGACAATTTATAGCAATCAGCCCCAGCATTTT
.	TRBV5-1	.	TRBJ1-5	CASSSGLGGQPQHF	TGCGCCAGCAGCTCAGGACTGGGGGGTCAGCCCCAGCATTTT
TRBD1	TRBV5-1	.	TRBJ1-2	CASSLSAKQGASYGYTF	TGCGCCAGCAGCTTGTCCGCAAAACAGGGGGCAAGTTATGGCTACACCTTC
.	TRBV27	.	TRBJ1-1	CASSLIATADEAFF	TGTGCCAGCAGTTTAATCGCTACGGCGGATGAAGCTTTCTTT
TRBD1	TRBV2	.	TRBJ2-3	CASSLLGQGAGDTQYF	TGTGCCAGCAGTTTACTGGGACAGGGGGCAGGAGATACGCAGTATTTT
.	TRBV27	.	TRBJ1-2	CASSQGRAGGYTF	TGTGCCAGCAGTCAGGGCAGGGCCGGGGGCTACACCTTC
TRBD2	TRBV7-2	.	TRBJ2-3	CASDLAGGPGGDTQYF	TGTGCCAGCGATCTAGCGGGGGGTCCGGGGGGAGATACGCAGTATTTT
TRBD1	TRBV4-1	.	TRBJ1-2	CASSRDTGGGYTF	TGCGCCAGCAGCCGAGATACAGGGGGTGGCTACACCTTC